This TCR beta chain derives from a study of response to subunit inactivated influenza vaccine. General study findings and limits: T cells newly recruited by each seasonal influenza vaccination are few, the authors suggested.

The CDR3 sequence is 15 residues long. Germline V gene sequence: CDR1 WSHSY, CDR2 SAAADI. J gave up 5 bases and V 4 bases, and 5 bases lay outside the gene matches. In TCRdb, the RT-PCR reads were re-called with MiXCR into one record per CDR3 protein. The sample shows hundreds of thousands of distinct CDR3 sequences, 14% of them seen only once. A few counts support this clonotype. Antigen: not known. The chain combines TRBV10-2 with TRBJ2-2; 9 nucleotides align to TRBD1. The starting material was PBMCs from blood, obtained around two weeks before vaccination. This sequence originates from a man aged 45-60 years who received an inactivated influenza vaccine. The CDR3 sequence: CASSGQGVQTGELFF. The DNA for the CDR3 is TGCGCCAGCAGTGGACAGGGGGTTCAGACCGGGGAGCTGTTTTTT.